Below, one TCR beta chain is given with its context. This clonotype turned up a few times. This receptor's antigen is unknown. It has no much larger one-base neighbor in the sample; base qualities were not kept. Graves' hyperthyroidism was defined as stable when no progression to ophthalmopathy occurred over 18 months of follow-up. Hyperthyroidism patients were newly diagnosed, with disease duration under 2 months, and aged 18 to 65 years. The study excluded patients with uncontrolled infections, other autoimmune diseases, pregnancy or lactation. Diagnoses were established on the basis of clinical symptoms, serum thyroxine and TRAb, thyroid ultrasound, and orbital computed tomography. Ficoll-Paque density gradient centrifugation was used to isolate PBMCs from about 10 ml of fresh peripheral blood. Total RNA was extracted using Trizol reagent, and RNA quality was assessed on an Agilent 2100 Bioanalyzer.

The TCR beta CDR3 regions were amplified from the RNA transcripts. The first round of RT-PCR for the TCR CDR3 was performed with the HTBI primer set and the Qiagen OneStep RT-PCR kit. Libraries were constructed in a second round of multiplex PCR, after which size selection and purification were carried out. The libraries were sequenced on an Illumina HiSeq2000 using paired-end 100 bp reads. For the original study's pipeline: Raw data were processed with SOAPnuke, discarding reads with adapters, uncalled bases, mean Phred below 15, or no exact constant-primer or identifier match. High-quality paired reads were merged with COPE v1.2.5, and unique nucleotide sequences were defined as clonotypes. Clonotypes were aligned to IMGT TRBV, TRBD and TRBJ reference segments using MiTCR v1.1. Analysis was restricted to V-J combinations with a frequency above 0.0001, which covered about 99% of repertoires. A TCS score was defined as the ratio of F50 (clonal expansion) to E x V (chaos), with BLOSUM62-based TCRdist applied between CDR3 peptides within each V-J. Welch's t-statistics and random forest reduced approximately 520 V-J features to 13, which were used in a naive Bayes classifier (R e1071). TCRdb trimmed public reads at Q25 via fastp, called clones via MiXCR and kept in-frame beta chains. Identical CDR3 protein sequences are pooled into one entry, listed with their most common genes and DNA. The authors' filters were not applied to this entry. This sample holds around 340,000 distinct CDR3 sequences; 21% were observed only once. The ten most abundant clones make up less than 65% of the sample.

V ends up 7 bases short and J 0 bases short, with an unmatched junction base count of 3. The germline V gene (reference sequence) sets CDR1 to MNHEY and CDR2 to SMNVEV. The CDR3 runs 15 amino acids, cysteine and phenylalanine included. Only CDR3 DNA is held: 45 bases, read in frame from base 1. This sample stems from a study of T cells in Graves' hyperthyroidism and ophthalmopathy (dated by TCRdb to between 2018 and 2021). About the study as a whole: Peripheral blood was collected at initial diagnosis, before any treatment. Prospective prediction of ophthalmopathy was tested in an independent validation cohort consisting of some 18 hyperthyroidism patients and around 17 patients who later progressed to ophthalmopathy. The paper describes TCR Vbeta CDR3 sequencing of more than 120 peripheral blood samples, made up of 43 ophthalmopathy patients, around 73 hyperthyroidism patients and roughly 17 progressor patients. After sampling, hyperthyroidism patients received methimazole starting at 30 mg daily, and ophthalmopathy patients received high-dose intravenous methylprednisolone. To identify TCR V-J signatures that set the groups apart, the researchers used a discovery cohort of 95 to 100 patients, made up of 40 to 45 with Graves' ophthalmopathy and 57 with stable Graves' hyperthyroidism. The 90 or so discovery patients were randomly split 7:3 into training and test sets. In roughly six Graves' hyperthyroidism patients, the study also compared T-cell repertoires from thyroid tissue with T-cell repertoires from blood.

Overall results and qualifications from the work: A model built on a 13 V-J signature distinguished ophthalmopathy from stable hyperthyroidism, reaching around 90% sensitivity and about 81% specificity in cross-validation and 80%/75% in testing. No statistical method was used to set the sample size in advance, and investigators knew the group allocation. During validation, the model predicted progression to ophthalmopathy a median of approximately 6.5 months ahead of onset, with around 71% sensitivity and under 85% specificity. Most expanded thyroid clonotypes (frequency above 0.001) were also found in blood, which suggests that blood repertoires may mirror thyroid immune responses.

The V and J segments used are TRBV27 and TRBJ2-2; the junction holds 9 bases that match TRBD1. Material: blood. This TCR was recovered from a woman aged 45-65 years with Graves' hyperthyroidism. In nucleotide form, the sequence is TGTGCCAGCAAGACAGGGGGTCCGAACACCGGGGAGCTGTTTTTT. Its translation is CASKTGGPNTGELFF.